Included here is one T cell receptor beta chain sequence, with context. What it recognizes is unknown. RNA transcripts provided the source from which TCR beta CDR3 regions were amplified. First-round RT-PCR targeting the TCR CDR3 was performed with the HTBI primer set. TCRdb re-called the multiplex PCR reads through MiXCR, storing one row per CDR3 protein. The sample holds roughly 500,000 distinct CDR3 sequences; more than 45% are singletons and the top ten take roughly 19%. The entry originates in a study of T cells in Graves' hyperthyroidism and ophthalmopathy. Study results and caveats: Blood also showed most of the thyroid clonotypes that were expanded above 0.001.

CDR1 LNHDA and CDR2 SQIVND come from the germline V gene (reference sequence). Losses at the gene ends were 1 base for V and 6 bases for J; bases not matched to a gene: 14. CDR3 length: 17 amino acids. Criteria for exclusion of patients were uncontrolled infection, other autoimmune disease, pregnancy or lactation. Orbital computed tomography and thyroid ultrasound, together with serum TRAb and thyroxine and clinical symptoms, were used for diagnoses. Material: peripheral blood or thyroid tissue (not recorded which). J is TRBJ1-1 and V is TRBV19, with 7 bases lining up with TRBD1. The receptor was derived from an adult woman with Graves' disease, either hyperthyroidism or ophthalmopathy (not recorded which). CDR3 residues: CASSIVKGASTYPEAFF. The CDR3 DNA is TGTGCCAGTAGTATAGTGAAGGGGGCTTCCACTTACCCTGAAGCTTTCTTT.